The clone carrying this T cell receptor (beta chain) has at least ten counts. Its antigen is as yet unknown. These data come from a study of CD8 T cells in ankylosing spondylitis. CDR1 DFQATT and CDR2 SNEGSKA come from the germline V gene (reference sequence). This CDR3 has 14 amino acids. V dropped 0 bases and J dropped 2 bases, with 8 bases sitting between them. Findings of the study overall: Made up of eight highly homologous variants, a TCR beta motif appeared characteristic of ankylosing spondylitis blood. Disease-associated clones were reportedly significantly overrepresented in matched ankylosing spondylitis synovial fluid.

TCRdb reprocessed the 5' RACE reads with MiXCR, giving one entry per CDR3 protein. The table has 250,000 to 400,000 distinct CDR3 sequences, roughly 12% seen once. Sequencing was done on a sample of blood, either unsorted or a sorted T cell fraction (not recorded which). The chain has TRBV20-1 and TRBJ1-3; D uncertain. This clonotype originated in a female donor with ankylosing spondylitis or in good health (not recorded which). The CDR3 DNA reads TGCAGTGCTAGAGATCAGCGGCCTGGAAACACCATATATTTT. It encodes CSARDQRPGNTIYF.